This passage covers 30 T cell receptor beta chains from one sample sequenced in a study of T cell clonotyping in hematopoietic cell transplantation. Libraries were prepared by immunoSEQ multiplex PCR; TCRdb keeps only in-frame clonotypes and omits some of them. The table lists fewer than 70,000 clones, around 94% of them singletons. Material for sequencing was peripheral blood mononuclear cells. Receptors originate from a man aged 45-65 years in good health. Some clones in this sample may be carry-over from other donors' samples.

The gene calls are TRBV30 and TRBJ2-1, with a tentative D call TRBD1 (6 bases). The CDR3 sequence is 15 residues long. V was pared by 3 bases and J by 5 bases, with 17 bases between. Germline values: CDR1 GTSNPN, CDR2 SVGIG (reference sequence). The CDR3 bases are TGTGCCTGGAGGCCTCCAGGGGCGGAACACAATGAGCAGTTCTTC. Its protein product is CAWRPPGAEHNEQFF.

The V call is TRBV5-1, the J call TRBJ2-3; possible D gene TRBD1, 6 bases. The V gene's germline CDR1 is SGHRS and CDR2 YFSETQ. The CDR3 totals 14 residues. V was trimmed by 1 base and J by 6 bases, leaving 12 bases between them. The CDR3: CASSLPQGSDTQYF. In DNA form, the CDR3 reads TGCGCCAGCAGCTTGCCGCAGGGGTCCGATACGCAGTATTTT.

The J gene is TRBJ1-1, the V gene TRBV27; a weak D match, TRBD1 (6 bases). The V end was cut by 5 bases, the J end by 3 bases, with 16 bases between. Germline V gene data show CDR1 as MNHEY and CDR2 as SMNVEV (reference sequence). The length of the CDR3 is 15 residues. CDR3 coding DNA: TGTGCCAGCAGTGAATACGGACAGCTATACACTGAAGCTTTCTTT. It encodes CASSEYGQLYTEAFF.

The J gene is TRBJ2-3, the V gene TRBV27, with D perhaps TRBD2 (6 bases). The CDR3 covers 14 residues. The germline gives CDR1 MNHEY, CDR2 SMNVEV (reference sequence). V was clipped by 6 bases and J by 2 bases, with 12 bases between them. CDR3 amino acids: CASRSRGATDTQYF. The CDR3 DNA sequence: TGTGCCAGCAGGTCCCGCGGGGCCACAGATACGCAGTATTTT.

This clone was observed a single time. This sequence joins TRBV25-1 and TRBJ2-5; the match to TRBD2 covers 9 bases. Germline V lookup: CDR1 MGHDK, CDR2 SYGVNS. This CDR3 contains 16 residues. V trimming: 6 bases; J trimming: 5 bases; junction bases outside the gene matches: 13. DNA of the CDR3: TGTGCCAGCAGGGAACGGCGGGAGGGGGTAGAGGAGACCCAGTACTTC. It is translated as CASRERREGVEETQYF.

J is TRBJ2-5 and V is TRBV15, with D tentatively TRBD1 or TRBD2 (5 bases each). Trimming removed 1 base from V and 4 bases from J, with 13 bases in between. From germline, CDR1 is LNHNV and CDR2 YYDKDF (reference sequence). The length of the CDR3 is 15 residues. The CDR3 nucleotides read TGTGCCACCAGCAGAGGCAGGGACGGAGGAGAGACCCAGTACTTC. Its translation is CATSRGRDGGETQYF.

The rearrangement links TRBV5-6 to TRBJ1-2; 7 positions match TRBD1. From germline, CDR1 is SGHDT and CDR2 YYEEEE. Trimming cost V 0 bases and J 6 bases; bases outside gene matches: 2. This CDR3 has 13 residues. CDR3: CASSLGDSHGYTF. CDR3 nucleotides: TGTGCCAGCAGCTTGGGGGACAGTCATGGCTACACCTTC.

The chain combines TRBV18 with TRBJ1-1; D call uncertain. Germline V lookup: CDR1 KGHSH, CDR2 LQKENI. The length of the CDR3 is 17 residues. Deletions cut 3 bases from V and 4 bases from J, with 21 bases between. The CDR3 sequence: CASSPSPERLGGTEAFF. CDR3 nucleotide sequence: TGTGCCAGCTCACCTTCTCCTGAGAGGTTGGGAGGCACTGAAGCTTTCTTT.

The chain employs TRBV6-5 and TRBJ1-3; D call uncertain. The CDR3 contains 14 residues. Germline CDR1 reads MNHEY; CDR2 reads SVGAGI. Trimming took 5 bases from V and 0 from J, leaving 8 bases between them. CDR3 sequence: CASSPRSSGNTIYF. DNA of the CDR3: TGTGCCAGCAGTCCCAGGAGCTCTGGAAACACCATATATTTT.

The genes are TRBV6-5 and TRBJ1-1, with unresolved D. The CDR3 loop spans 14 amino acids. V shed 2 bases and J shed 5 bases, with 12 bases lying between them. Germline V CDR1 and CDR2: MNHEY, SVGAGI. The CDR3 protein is CASSYRGLGTEAFF. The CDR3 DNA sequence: TGTGCCAGCAGTTACCGGGGATTGGGAACTGAAGCTTTCTTT.

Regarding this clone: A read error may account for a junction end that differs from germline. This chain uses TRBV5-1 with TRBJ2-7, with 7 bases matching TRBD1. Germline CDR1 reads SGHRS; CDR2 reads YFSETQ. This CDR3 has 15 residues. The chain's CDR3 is CASSFRQGPSYEQYF. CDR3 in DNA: TGCGCCAGCAGCTTTCGACAGGGACCTTCCTATGAGCAGTACTTC.

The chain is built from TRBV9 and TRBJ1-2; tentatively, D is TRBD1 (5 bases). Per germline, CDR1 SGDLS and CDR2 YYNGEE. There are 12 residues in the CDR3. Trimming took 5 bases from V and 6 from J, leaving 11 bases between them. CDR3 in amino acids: CASRGGFDGYTF. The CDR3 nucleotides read TGTGCCAGCAGGGGGGGATTTGATGGCTACACCTTC. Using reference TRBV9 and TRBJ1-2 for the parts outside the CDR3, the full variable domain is DSGVTQTPKHLITATGQRVTLRCSPRSGDLSVYWYQQSLDQGLQFLIQYYNGEERAKGNILERFSAQQFPDLHSELNLSSLELGDSALYFCASRGGFDGYTFGSGTRLTVV.

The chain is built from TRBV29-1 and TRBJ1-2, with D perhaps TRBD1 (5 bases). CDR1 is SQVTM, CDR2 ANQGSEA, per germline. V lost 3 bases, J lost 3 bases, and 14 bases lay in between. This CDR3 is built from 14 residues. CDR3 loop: CSVDLWGEDYGYTF. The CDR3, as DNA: TGCAGCGTTGACCTCTGGGGGGAGGACTATGGCTACACCTTC.

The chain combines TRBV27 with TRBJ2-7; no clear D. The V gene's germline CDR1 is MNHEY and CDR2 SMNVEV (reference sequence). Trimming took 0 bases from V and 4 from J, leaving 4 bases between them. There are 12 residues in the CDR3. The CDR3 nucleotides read TGTGCCAGCAGTTTATCGGGATACGAGCAGTACTTC. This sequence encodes CASSLSGYEQYF.

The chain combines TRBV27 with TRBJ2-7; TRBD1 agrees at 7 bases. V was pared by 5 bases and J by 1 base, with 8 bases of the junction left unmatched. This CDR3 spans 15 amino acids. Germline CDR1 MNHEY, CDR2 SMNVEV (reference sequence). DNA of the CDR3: TGTGCCAGCAGTCAAGACCGGGACAGATCCTACGAGCAGTACTTC. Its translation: CASSQDRDRSYEQYF.

CDR3 nucleotide sequence: TGTGCCAGTAGTATAGGTCCGCAAATCAACTATGGCTACACCTTC. Its protein is CASSIGPQINYGYTF. This sequence joins TRBV19 and TRBJ1-2; D gene uncertain. Germline CDR1 LNHDA, CDR2 SQIVND (reference sequence). The ends were cut back, 1 base at V and 2 bases at J, with 11 bases in the middle. The CDR3 covers 15 residues.

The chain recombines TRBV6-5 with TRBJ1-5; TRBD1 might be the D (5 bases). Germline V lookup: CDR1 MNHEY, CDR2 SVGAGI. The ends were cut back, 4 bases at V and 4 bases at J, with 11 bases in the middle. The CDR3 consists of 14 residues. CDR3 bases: TGTGCCAGCAGTTTAGACAGCATGAATCAGCCCCAGCATTTT. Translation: CASSLDSMNQPQHF.

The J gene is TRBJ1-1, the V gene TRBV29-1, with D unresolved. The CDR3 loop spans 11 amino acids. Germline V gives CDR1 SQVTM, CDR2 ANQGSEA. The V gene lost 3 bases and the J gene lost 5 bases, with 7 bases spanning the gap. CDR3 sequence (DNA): TGCAGCGTTGAGGTGTGGACTGAAGCTTTCTTT. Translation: CSVEVWTEAFF.

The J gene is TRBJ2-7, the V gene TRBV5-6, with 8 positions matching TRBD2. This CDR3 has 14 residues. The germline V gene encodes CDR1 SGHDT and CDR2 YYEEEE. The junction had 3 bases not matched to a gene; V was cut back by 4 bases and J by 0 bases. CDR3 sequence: CASSPGLGSYEQYF. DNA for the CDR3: TGTGCCAGCAGCCCGGGACTAGGCTCCTACGAGCAGTACTTC.

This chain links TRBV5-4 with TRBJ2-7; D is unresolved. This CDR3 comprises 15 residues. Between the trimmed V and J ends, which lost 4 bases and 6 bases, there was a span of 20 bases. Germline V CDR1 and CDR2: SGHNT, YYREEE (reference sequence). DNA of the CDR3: TGTGCCAGCAGCCACGCCGGGTCCCCATCCCTCGAGCAGTACTTC. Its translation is CASSHAGSPSLEQYF.

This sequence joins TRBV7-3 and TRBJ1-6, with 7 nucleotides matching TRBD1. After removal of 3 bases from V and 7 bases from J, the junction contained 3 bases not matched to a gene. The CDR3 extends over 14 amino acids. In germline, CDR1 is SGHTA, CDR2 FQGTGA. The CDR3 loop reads CASSLSQGNSPLHF. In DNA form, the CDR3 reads TGTGCCAGCAGCTTGTCACAGGGGAATTCACCCCTCCACTTT.

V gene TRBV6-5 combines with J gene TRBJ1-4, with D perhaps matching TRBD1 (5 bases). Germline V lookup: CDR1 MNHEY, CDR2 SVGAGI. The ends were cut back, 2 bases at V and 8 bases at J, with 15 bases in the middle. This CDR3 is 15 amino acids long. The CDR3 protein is CASSYGGPEGEKLFF. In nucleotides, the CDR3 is TGTGCCAGCAGTTACGGGGGACCCGAGGGGGAAAAACTGTTTTTT.

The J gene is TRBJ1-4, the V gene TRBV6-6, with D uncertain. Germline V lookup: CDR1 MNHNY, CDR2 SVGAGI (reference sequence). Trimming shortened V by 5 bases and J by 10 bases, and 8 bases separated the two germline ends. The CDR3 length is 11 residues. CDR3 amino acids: CASSLLTKLFF. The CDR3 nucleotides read TGTGCCAGCAGTCTTTTGACAAAACTGTTTTTT.

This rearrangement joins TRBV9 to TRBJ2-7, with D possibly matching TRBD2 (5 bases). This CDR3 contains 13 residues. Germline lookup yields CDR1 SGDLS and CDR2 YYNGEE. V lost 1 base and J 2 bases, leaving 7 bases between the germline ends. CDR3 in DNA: TGTGCCAGCAGCGTACGGGGTCCCTACGAGCAGTACTTC. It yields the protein CASSVRGPYEQYF.

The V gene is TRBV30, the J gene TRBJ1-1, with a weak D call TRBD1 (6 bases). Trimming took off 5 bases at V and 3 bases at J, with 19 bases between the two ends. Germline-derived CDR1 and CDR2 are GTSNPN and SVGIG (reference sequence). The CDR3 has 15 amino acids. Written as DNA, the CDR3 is TGTGCCTGGGGGGAGGGGTCGGGGGCCCACACTGAAGCTTTCTTT. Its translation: CAWGEGSGAHTEAFF.

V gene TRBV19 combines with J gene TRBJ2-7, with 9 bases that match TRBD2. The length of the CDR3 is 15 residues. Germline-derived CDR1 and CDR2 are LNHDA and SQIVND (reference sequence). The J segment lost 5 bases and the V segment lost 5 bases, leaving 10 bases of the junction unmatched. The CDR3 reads CASSVSSGNFDEQYF. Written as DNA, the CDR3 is TGTGCCAGTAGTGTATCTAGCGGGAATTTCGACGAGCAGTACTTC.

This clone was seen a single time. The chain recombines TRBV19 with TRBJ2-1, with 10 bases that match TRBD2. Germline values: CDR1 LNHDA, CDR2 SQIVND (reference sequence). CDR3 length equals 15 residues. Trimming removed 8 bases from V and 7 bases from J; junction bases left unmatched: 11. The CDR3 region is CASALTGTSVNEQFF. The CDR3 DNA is TGTGCCAGTGCCCTCACCGGGACTAGCGTAAATGAGCAGTTCTTC.

The DNA of the CDR3 is TGTGCCAGCAGCCGAAGGACAGGGGGCGCAGATACGCAGTATTTT. Translation: CASSRRTGGADTQYF. The chain employs TRBV27 and TRBJ2-3; 11 nucleotides match TRBD1. Germline values: CDR1 MNHEY, CDR2 SMNVEV (reference sequence). The V gene end was trimmed by 6 bases and the J gene end by 4 bases; junction bases not matched to a gene: 6. The CDR3 is made up of 15 amino acids.

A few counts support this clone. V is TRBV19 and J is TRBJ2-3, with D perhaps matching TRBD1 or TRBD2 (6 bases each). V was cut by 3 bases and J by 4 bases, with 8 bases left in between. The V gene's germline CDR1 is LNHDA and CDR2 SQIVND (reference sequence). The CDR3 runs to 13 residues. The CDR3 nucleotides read TGTGCCAGTAGTATGGAGGGGGCAGATACGCAGTATTTT. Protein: CASSMEGADTQYF. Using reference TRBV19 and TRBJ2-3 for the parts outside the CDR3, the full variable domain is DGGITQSPKYLFRKEGQNVTLSCEQNLNHDAMYWYRQDPGQGLRLIYYSQIVNDFQKGDIAEGYSVSREKKESFPLTVTSAQKNPTAFYLCASSMEGADTQYFGPGTRLTVL.

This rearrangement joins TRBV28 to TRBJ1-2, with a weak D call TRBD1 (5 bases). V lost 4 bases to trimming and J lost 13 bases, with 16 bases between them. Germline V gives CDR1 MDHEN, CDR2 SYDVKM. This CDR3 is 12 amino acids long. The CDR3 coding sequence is TGTGCCAGCAGTTCCGGGGACCTCGTTTTCACCTTC. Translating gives CASSSGDLVFTF.